Each of the 8 T cell receptor beta chains below was sequenced from the same sample in a study of technical replicates of blood from a handful of donors. Method: immunoSEQ multiplex PCR; TCRdb's copy keeps in-frame clones and lacks some. The table includes around 68,000 clones, approximately 97% detected once. Sequences were obtained from T cells isolated from PBMCs. These receptors were obtained from a human donor in good health.

The rearrangement links TRBV5-1 to TRBJ1-2; D not certain. V lost 0 bases and J 5 bases, leaving 8 bases between the germline ends. This CDR3 comprises 13 residues. The germline V gene encodes CDR1 SGHRS and CDR2 YFSETQ. The CDR3 loop is CASSLDHSYGYTF. In nucleotides, the CDR3 is TGCGCCAGCAGCTTGGATCACAGTTATGGCTACACCTTC.

In regard to this clone: Other DNA sequences in the sample encode the same CDR3. The chain recombines TRBV9 with TRBJ2-7; possibly TRBD2 for D (6 bases). Germline CDR1 is SGDLS and CDR2 is YYNGEE. V was shortened by 3 bases and J by 4 bases, with 11 bases between the two germline ends. This CDR3 has 13 amino acids. The CDR3, as DNA: TGTGCCAGCAGCGGGGGGACTGGTTACGAGCAGTACTTC. Protein sequence: CASSGGTGYEQYF.

V and J are TRBV6-5 and TRBJ2-1; tentatively, D is TRBD2 (6 bases). Trimming removed 0 bases from V and 6 bases from J, with 9 bases in between. There are 14 residues in the CDR3. Germline values: CDR1 MNHEY, CDR2 SVGAGI. DNA of the CDR3: TGTGCCAGCAGTTACTCCGGAGGGATCAATGAGCAGTTCTTC. It specifies CASSYSGGINEQFF.

The J gene is TRBJ1-1, the V gene TRBV5-6; D unclear. V lost 7 bases to trimming and J lost 1 base, with 8 bases between them. The V gene's germline CDR1 is SGHDT and CDR2 YYEEEE. The CDR3 is 12 residues long. The CDR3 DNA reads TGTGCCAGCTTGACATGGAACACTGAAGCTTTCTTT. Protein sequence: CASLTWNTEAFF.

The V call is TRBV7-9, the J call TRBJ1-2; 11 bases agree with TRBD1. The germline V gene has CDR1 SEHNR and CDR2 FQNEAQ (reference sequence). The CDR3 totals 16 residues. V trimming: 5 bases; J trimming: 7 bases; junction bases outside the gene matches: 12. CDR3 bases: TGTGCCAGCAGCCCTAGGACAGGGGGCGCGGGTTTTGGCTACACCTTC. Amino acid sequence: CASSPRTGGAGFGYTF.

This clone was seen a single time. The chain is built from TRBV6-1 and TRBJ1-3, with D uncertain. This CDR3 is 15 amino acids long. The germline V gene has CDR1 MNHNS and CDR2 SASEGT. Trimming removed 3 bases from V and 4 bases from J, with 13 bases in between. The CDR3 DNA sequence: TGTGCCAGCAGTGATTCCGGGAGGTCCGGAAACACCATATATTTT. It encodes CASSDSGRSGNTIYF.

The rearrangement links TRBV19 to TRBJ2-5; the D is unclear. V lost 5 bases and J 2 bases, leaving 6 bases between the germline ends. CDR1 is LNHDA, CDR2 SQIVND, per germline (reference sequence). The CDR3 is made up of 12 amino acids. This CDR3 reads CASSPHQETQYF. CDR3 sequence (DNA): TGTGCCAGTAGTCCCCATCAAGAGACCCAGTACTTC.

The chain couples TRBV4-2 to TRBJ2-7, with a tentative D call TRBD2 (6 bases). The CDR3 totals 14 residues. Trimming pared 3 bases from V and 3 bases from J, leaving 12 bases between. Germline values: CDR1 LGHNA, CDR2 YNFKEQ. CDR3 loop: CASSQGGVLYEQYF. In DNA form, the CDR3 reads TGTGCCAGCAGCCAGGGCGGGGTACTCTACGAGCAGTACTTC.